This TCR beta chain was captured by sequencing in a study of blood T cell repertoires in COVID-19. Study in general: Collection of acute and convalescent COVID-19 samples took place in the United States, Italy and Spain. The analysed material was cDNA or gDNA that came from T cells, B-cell-depleted T cells, or PBMCs.

Germline V lookup: CDR1 MNHEY, CDR2 SMNVEV (reference sequence). Trimming took off 3 bases at V and 3 bases at J, with 12 bases between the two ends. The CDR3 totals 15 residues. Followed longitudinally, the Seattle patients had been enrolled during active infection. Authors' processing steps: Reference gene primer amplification gave estimated nucleated cell counts. Profiled with immunoSEQ multiplex PCR; TCRdb holds only in-frame clones, not every one. Clone size and the V and J calls come from that table; the DNA yielded D and trimming. The table includes fewer than 350,000 clones, about nine tenths detected once.

Source material: peripheral blood. The receptor's source is a woman in her sixties with COVID-19, enrolled during active disease. The rearrangement links TRBV27 to TRBJ1-5; tentatively, D is TRBD1 (6 bases). In DNA form, the CDR3 reads TGTGCCAGCAGTTTGAGGACAGAATTCAATCAGCCCCAGCATTTT. Its translation is CASSLRTEFNQPQHF.